The 21 T cell receptor beta chains presented below share a single source sample, sequenced in a study of T cell repertoires in cytomegalovirus infection. Using its own MiXCR run on the reads, TCRdb lists one record per CDR3 protein. The profile shows approximately 500,000 distinct CDR3 sequences, about 17% of them singletons. Sequencing was carried out using CD8+ T cells from PBMCs. The receptors originated from a human donor in good health (CMV status not recorded). Some clones in this sample may be carry-over from other donors' samples.

This clonotype was detected ten times or more. This chain connects TRBV24-1 to TRBJ2-7; no reliable D call. The germline gives CDR1 KGHDR, CDR2 SFDVKD. CDR3 length: 14 amino acids. Trimming left V 4 bases short and J 3 bases short, with 12 bases between. CDR3 sequence (DNA): TGTGCCACCAGTGACAGAACATCAATCTACGAGCAGTACTTC. It is translated as CATSDRTSIYEQYF.

This clonotype was observed many times. The rearrangement uses TRBV7-9 and TRBJ2-7, with no clear D. The CDR3 consists of 14 residues. V lost 1 base to trimming and J lost 0 bases, with 7 bases between them. Germline lookup yields CDR1 SEHNR and CDR2 FQNEAQ (reference sequence). The CDR3 loop is CASSLEGGSYEQYF. As DNA, the CDR3 is TGTGCCAGCAGCTTAGAGGGCGGCTCCTACGAGCAGTACTTC.

This clonotype was picked up many times. CDR3 sequence: CASRENTIYF. In DNA form, the CDR3 reads TGTGCCAGCAGGGAGAACACCATATATTTT. The V call is TRBV28, the J call TRBJ1-3; D unresolved. The CDR3 runs to 10 residues. Germline lookup yields CDR1 MDHEN and CDR2 SYDVKM. Trimming removed 6 bases at V and 7 bases at J, with 4 bases between.

This clonotype was seen more than once but under ten times. V is TRBV28 and J is TRBJ2-3; 8 bases are shared with TRBD1. The CDR3 totals 14 residues. V lost 8 bases and J lost 3; bases outside the gene matches: 7. CDR1 is MDHEN, CDR2 SYDVKM, per germline. DNA for the CDR3: TGTGCCAGCCTAGGACAGGGTTATACAGATACGCAGTATTTT. Translation gives CASLGQGYTDTQYF.

The chain couples TRBV28 to TRBJ2-3; 12 bases align to TRBD2. The germline CDR1 and CDR2 sequences are MDHEN and SYDVKM. After removal of 7 bases from V and 3 bases from J, the junction contained 17 bases not matched to a gene. There are 19 residues in the CDR3. CDR3 sequence: CASTKGRLAGGPTTDTQYF. The CDR3 DNA sequence: TGTGCCAGCACCAAGGGTAGGCTAGCGGGAGGGCCAACAACAGATACGCAGTATTTT.

This clonotype was found many times. As DNA, the CDR3 is TGTGCCAGCAGCTTAAGTCTGGGACTTGGGGGCACTGAAGCTTTCTTT. This translates into CASSLSLGLGGTEAFF. This chain connects TRBV5-6 to TRBJ1-1; D might be TRBD1 (5 bases). V was clipped by 2 bases and J by 4 bases, with 18 bases between them. Germline CDR1 and CDR2: SGHDT and YYEEEE. The CDR3 length is 16 residues.

This clonotype was counted a few times. The chain couples TRBV23-1 to TRBJ1-5; no firm D call. TRBV23-1 is filed as an ORF, its function uncertain. This CDR3 comprises 14 residues. The V end was cut by 1 base, the J end by 4 bases, with 8 bases between. CDR3 protein: CASSQFGRNQPQHF. As DNA, the CDR3 is TGCGCCAGCAGTCAATTTGGCAGGAATCAGCCCCAGCATTTT.

This clonotype came up a few times. The V call is TRBV18, the J call TRBJ2-7, with 7 bases fitting TRBD1. The CDR3 runs to 15 residues. The ends lost 0 bases at V and 1 base at J; junction bases unmatched: 3. Germline V CDR1 and CDR2: KGHSH, LQKENI. The CDR3 reads CASSPPGGWSYEQYF. In nucleotides, the CDR3 is TGTGCCAGCTCACCACCAGGGGGCTGGTCCTACGAGCAGTACTTC. The full variable domain, completed using reference TRBV18 and TRBJ2-7, is NAGVMQNPRHLVRRRGQEARLRCSPMKGHSHVYWYRQLPEEGLKFMVYLQKENIIDESGMPKERFSAEFPKEGPSILRIQQVVRGDSAAYFCASSPPGGWSYEQYFGPGTRLTVT.

This clonotype was seen repeatedly, ten times or more. The rearrangement links TRBV11-2 to TRBJ1-1; D is perhaps TRBD1 (6 bases). The V end lost 0 bases, the J end lost 7 bases, and 12 bases lay between the germline ends. The CDR3 has 14 residues. Germline CDR1 is SGHAT and CDR2 is FQNNGV. The CDR3 bases are TGTGCCAGCAGCTTAGAAGGGGGTGGTCGTGAAGCTTTCTTT. As protein: CASSLEGGGREAFF.

This clonotype was recorded a few times. The chain carries TRBV5-1 and TRBJ2-7; perhaps TRBD1 as D (5 bases). Trimming stripped 4 bases from V and 3 bases from J, with 17 bases between. Per the germline V gene, CDR1 is SGHRS and CDR2 is YFSETQ. The CDR3 spans 15 residues. CDR3 sequence: CASSLELGPLYEQYF. For the CDR3, the DNA is TGCGCCAGCAGCCTTGAGTTGGGGCCCCTCTACGAGCAGTACTTC.

The sample holds many counts of this clonotype. The chain employs TRBV7-3 and TRBJ2-1, with 9 bases matching TRBD2. CDR1 is SGHTA, CDR2 FQGTGA, per germline. V lost 2 bases, J lost 7 bases, and 6 bases stayed unmatched. This CDR3 has 15 amino acids. The CDR3, as DNA: TGTGCCAGCAGCTTAGTAGCGGGGGAAGGGAATGAGCAGTTCTTC. Translating gives CASSLVAGEGNEQFF.

This clonotype was recorded at least ten times. V and J are TRBV27 and TRBJ1-4; D not certain. The V gene lost 5 bases and the J gene lost 0 bases, with 10 bases spanning the gap. Germline assignment: CDR1 MNHEY and CDR2 SMNVEV (reference sequence). The CDR3 totals 15 residues. CDR3 loop: CASSEDAATNEKLFF. The CDR3 bases are TGTGCCAGCAGTGAAGACGCTGCAACTAATGAAAAACTGTTTTTT.

There are many counts of this clonotype. The chain recombines TRBV7-6 with TRBJ2-5, with D possibly TRBD1 on 5 matching bases. Germline V gene sequence: CDR1 SGHVS, CDR2 FNYEAQ. The CDR3 runs to 16 residues. Trimming took off 0 bases at V and 1 base at J, with 12 bases between the two ends. The CDR3 here is CASSLAVGRGQETQYF. The CDR3 DNA follows: TGTGCCAGCAGCTTAGCGGTAGGAAGGGGCCAAGAGACCCAGTACTTC.

This clonotype was found many times. The V gene is TRBV15, the J gene TRBJ2-2; D not certain. V lost 7 bases to trimming and J lost 5 bases, with 17 bases between them. Germline V gene data show CDR1 as LNHNV and CDR2 as YYDKDF (reference sequence). This CDR3 has 15 residues. CDR3 DNA sequence: TGTGCCACCACTTCGACACCAATTGGGACCGGGGAGCTGTTTTTT. As protein: CATTSTPIGTGELFF.

This clonotype has at least ten counts. The chain couples TRBV5-6 to TRBJ2-7, with no clear D. Germline assignment: CDR1 SGHDT and CDR2 YYEEEE. Trimming cost V 6 bases and J 5 bases, with 9 bases left between them. The CDR3 extends over 11 amino acids. As DNA, the CDR3 is TGTGCCAGCACCACTGGTCACGAGCAGTACTTC. It specifies CASTTGHEQYF.

As for this clonotype: Since a much larger clone is just one base distant, this may be a read error. This chain uses TRBV7-3 with TRBJ2-5; 8 nucleotides match TRBD1. Germline values: CDR1 SGHTA, CDR2 FQGTGA. CDR3 length: 15 amino acids. The CDR3 loop reads CASSSTGGPQETRYF. The CDR3, as DNA: TGTGCCAGCAGCTCCACAGGGGGTCCCCAAGAGACCCGGTACTTC.

This clonotype was recorded at least ten times. The chain carries TRBV10-3 and TRBJ2-1, with D possibly being TRBD1 (5 bases). V lost 7 bases and J 0 bases, leaving 25 bases between the germline ends. The germline V gene has CDR1 ENHRY and CDR2 SYGVKD. This CDR3 is 19 amino acids long. In DNA form, the CDR3 reads TGTGCCATCACCTCATCCTATTCCCCAGGGCCGAGCTCCTACAATGAGCAGTTCTTC. Encoded protein: CAITSSYSPGPSSYNEQFF.

This clonotype was picked up many times. This chain connects TRBV11-2 to TRBJ2-5; TRBD1 matches 7 bases. J was trimmed by 1 base and V by 4 bases; bases with no gene match: 12. This CDR3 has 17 amino acids. The germline CDR1 and CDR2 sequences are SGHAT and FQNNGV. CDR3 bases: TGTGCCAGCAGCTCGTGGGGGTCGACAGGGCTCCAAGAGACCCAGTACTTC. The encoded protein is CASSSWGSTGLQETQYF.

The chain recombines TRBV27 with TRBJ1-4; D ambiguous. Trimming removed 5 bases at V and 0 bases at J, with 13 bases between. This CDR3 spans 16 amino acids. Germline loops: CDR1 MNHEY, CDR2 SMNVEV (reference sequence). Here the CDR3 reads CASSPLGRATNEKLFF. CDR3 nucleotide sequence: TGTGCCAGCAGTCCTTTGGGGAGGGCAACTAATGAAAAACTGTTTTTT.

About this clonotype itself: A read error may account for a junction end that differs from germline. This chain joins TRBV20-1 and TRBJ1-5, with D unclear. Germline V CDR1 and CDR2: DFQATT, SNEGSKA (reference sequence). The CDR3 contains 15 residues. The CDR3 DNA is TGCAGTGCTAGAGAAGAACTCAAAGGCGATCAACCCCAGCATTTT. Its translation is CSAREELKGDQPQHF.

This clonotype was found many times. CDR3 in DNA: TGTGCCAGCAGTTACTCGACAGAGGGCTCTGGAAACACCATATATTTT. It is translated as CASSYSTEGSGNTIYF. The chain links TRBV6-5 to TRBJ1-3; D perhaps matches TRBD1 (5 bases). The germline gives CDR1 MNHEY, CDR2 SVGAGI. This CDR3 contains 16 residues. Trimming cost V 0 bases and J 0 bases, with 9 bases left between them.